Listed here are 30 T cell receptor beta chains from one sample, sequenced in a study of radiation and T cells in renal cell carcinoma. The sample's time point: blood 2 weeks post-SBRT. Treatment denoted: 15 Gy SBRT to primary tumor, nephrectomy 4 weeks later. Method: immunoSEQ multiplex PCR; TCRdb's copy keeps in-frame clones and lacks some. The top ten hold 5.8% of the sample, which has 100,000 to 150,000 clones, around 90% seen once. The material sequenced was blood, taken from a patient whose treatment included radiotherapy and nephrectomy. These TCRs come from a woman between 65 and 79 years old with renal cell carcinoma.

The chain is built from TRBV2 and TRBJ1-3, with D unresolved. From germline, CDR1 is SNHLY and CDR2 FYNNEI. CDR3 length: 15 amino acids. V was shortened by 4 bases and J by 0 bases, with 10 bases between the two germline ends. In DNA form, the CDR3 reads TGTGCCAGCAGTGGGTCGGTTAGCTCTGGAAACACCATATATTTT. Protein product: CASSGSVSSGNTIYF.

The genes are TRBV9 and TRBJ2-3, with 8 bases matching TRBD1. The CDR3 contains 18 residues. Germline V gene data show CDR1 as SGDLS and CDR2 as YYNGEE. With V trimmed by 3 bases and J by 1 base, 13 bases remained unmatched. In nucleotides, the CDR3 is TGTGCCAGCAGCGCTAGGACAGGGCTTTATGAGGGCACAGATACGCAGTATTTT. As protein: CASSARTGLYEGTDTQYF. The variable domain in full, with the rest retrieved from reference TRBV9 and TRBJ2-3, is DSGVTQTPKHLITATGQRVTLRCSPRSGDLSVYWYQQSLDQGLQFLIQYYNGEERAKGNILERFSAQQFPDLHSELNLSSLELGDSALYFCASSARTGLYEGTDTQYFGPGTRLTVL.

This CDR3 reads CASTSRGLNSYNSPLHF. In DNA, the CDR3 is TGTGCCAGTACCAGTCGGGGGCTCAACTCCTATAATTCACCCCTCCACTTT. This chain uses TRBV19 with TRBJ1-6, with a weak D call TRBD1 (6 bases). Germline V lookup: CDR1 LNHDA, CDR2 SQIVND (reference sequence). Trimming removed 7 bases from V and 0 bases from J, with 16 bases in between. This CDR3 has 17 residues. Complete variable domain (other parts from reference TRBV19 and TRBJ1-6): DGGITQSPKYLFRKEGQNVTLSCEQNLNHDAMYWYRQDPGQGLRLIYYSQIVNDFQKGDIAEGYSVSREKKESFPLTVTSAQKNPTAFYLCASTSRGLNSYNSPLHFGNGTRLTVT.

The chain joins TRBV19 to TRBJ2-1; TRBD1 matches at 10 bases. The CDR3 length is 17 residues. Germline CDR1 is LNHDA and CDR2 is SQIVND (reference sequence). Trimming removed 5 bases from V and 0 bases from J; junction bases left unmatched: 7. The CDR3 sequence: CASSPWTGGSSYNEQFF. The CDR3 bases are TGTGCCAGTAGTCCCTGGACAGGGGGAAGCTCCTACAATGAGCAGTTCTTC.

The rearrangement joins TRBV4-2 to TRBJ2-1; 7 bases line up with TRBD2. With V trimmed by 0 bases and J by 7 bases, 15 bases remained unmatched. This CDR3 has 18 residues. From germline, CDR1 is LGHNA and CDR2 YNFKEQ. The CDR3 here is CASSQDIPGGLVRNEQFF. The CDR3 DNA sequence: TGTGCCAGCAGCCAAGACATACCGGGCGGACTAGTGCGGAATGAGCAGTTCTTC.

The chain combines TRBV5-1 with TRBJ2-1; possibly TRBD1 or TRBD2 for D (5 bases each). The V gene lost 0 bases and the J gene lost 9 bases, with 16 bases spanning the gap. CDR1 is SGHRS, CDR2 YFSETQ, per germline. The CDR3 length is 15 residues. The CDR3: CASSLAEGSVGEQFF. The CDR3, as DNA: TGCGCCAGCAGCTTGGCAGAGGGGTCTGTAGGTGAGCAGTTCTTC.

The V call is TRBV7-2, the J call TRBJ1-4, with D maybe TRBD1 (6 bases). Germline V gives CDR1 SGHTA, CDR2 FQGNSA. V lost 5 bases and J lost 8, with 15 bases in between. The CDR3 runs 14 residues. The CDR3 here is CASSPTGIGEKLFF. CDR3 in DNA: TGTGCCAGCAGCCCAACAGGGATAGGAGAAAAACTGTTTTTT. Variable domain in full (rest from reference TRBV7-2 and TRBJ1-4): GAGVSQSPSNKVTEKGKDVELRCDPISGHTALYWYRQSLGQGLEFLIYFQGNSAPDKSGLPSDRFSAERTGGSVSTLTIQRTQQEDSAVYLCASSPTGIGEKLFFGSGTQLSVL.

V usage is TRBV27 and J usage is TRBJ1-1; perhaps TRBD1 as D (5 bases). V was pared by 8 bases and J by 1 base, with 14 bases between. The CDR3 extends over 14 amino acids. The germline CDR1 and CDR2 sequences are MNHEY and SMNVEV (reference sequence). Written as DNA, the CDR3 is TGTGCCAGCCGATACCTGACAGAGAACACTGAAGCTTTCTTT. This sequence encodes CASRYLTENTEAFF.

J is TRBJ1-1 and V is TRBV19, with 9 bases aligning to TRBD1. Germline V gene sequence: CDR1 LNHDA, CDR2 SQIVND (reference sequence). The ends lost 5 bases at V and 4 bases at J; junction bases unmatched: 8. The CDR3 has 15 amino acids. The CDR3 here is CASSHRGRGGTEAFF. CDR3 DNA sequence: TGTGCCAGTAGTCACAGGGGGCGAGGGGGCACTGAAGCTTTCTTT. The full variable domain, in which reference TRBV19 and TRBJ1-1 provide the parts outside the CDR3, is DGGITQSPKYLFRKEGQNVTLSCEQNLNHDAMYWYRQDPGQGLRLIYYSQIVNDFQKGDIAEGYSVSREKKESFPLTVTSAQKNPTAFYLCASSHRGRGGTEAFFGQGTRLTVV.

This chain uses TRBV15 with TRBJ1-4; D is unresolved. The germline V and J ends were trimmed by 3 bases and 8 bases, with 13 bases remaining between them. The CDR3 is 14 amino acids. Per germline, CDR1 LNHNV and CDR2 YYDKDF (reference sequence). This CDR3 is CATSRTRSREKLFF. The CDR3 nucleotides are TGTGCCACCAGCAGGACGAGGTCTAGGGAAAAACTGTTTTTT.

The V gene is TRBV6-6, the J gene TRBJ1-2; D is unresolved. The CDR3 loop spans 12 amino acids. V lost 6 bases to trimming and J lost 10 bases, with 15 bases between them. CDR1 is MNHNY and CDR2 is SVGAGI in the germline V gene (reference sequence). The CDR3 here is CASSSTTATYTF. As DNA, the CDR3 is TGTGCCAGCAGCTCGACGACCGCCACCTACACCTTC.

V is TRBV10-3 and J is TRBJ2-3; the match to TRBD1 covers 7 bases. The CDR3 is 14 residues long. In germline, CDR1 is ENHRY, CDR2 SYGVKD. V shed 3 bases, J shed 0 bases, and the junction held 0 bases outside the gene matches. CDR3 DNA sequence: TGTGCCATCAGTGACAGGGGGAGCACAGATACGCAGTATTTT. Amino acid sequence: CAISDRGSTDTQYF.

V usage is TRBV4-1 and J usage is TRBJ1-2; possibly TRBD1 for D (6 bases). V was pared by 0 bases and J by 4 bases, with 12 bases between. This CDR3 contains 15 residues. Germline CDR1 is MGHRA and CDR2 is YSYEKL. The CDR3 DNA reads TGCGCCAGCAGCCAAGATCATCAGGACAGCTATGGCTACACCTTC. Its protein is CASSQDHQDSYGYTF.

This clone was counted a few times. V is TRBV2 and J is TRBJ1-1, with D perhaps matching TRBD1 (5 bases). The CDR3 runs to 12 residues. Trimming left V 3 bases short and J 5 bases short, with 7 bases between. The germline gives CDR1 SNHLY, CDR2 FYNNEI. CDR3 nucleotides: TGTGCCAGCAGTGATCGGGGGACTGAAGCTTTCTTT. Protein: CASSDRGTEAFF.

The chain employs TRBV6-5 and TRBJ2-2; no firm D call. This CDR3 spans 16 amino acids. CDR1 is MNHEY, CDR2 SVGAGI, per germline. The ends were cut back, 2 bases at V and 0 bases at J, with 10 bases in the middle. CDR3: CASSYTQTPNTGELFF. CDR3 DNA sequence: TGTGCCAGCAGTTACACACAGACACCGAACACCGGGGAGCTGTTTTTT.

In this sample, this clone turned up once. The genes are TRBV29-1 and TRBJ1-1, with TRBD1 identical over 8 bases. CDR1 SQVTM and CDR2 ANQGSEA come from the germline V gene. The CDR3 has 12 amino acids. The V gene end was trimmed by 2 bases and the J gene end by 4 bases; junction bases not matched to a gene: 0. CDR3: CSVEQGATEAFF. CDR3 nucleotides: TGCAGCGTTGAACAGGGGGCCACTGAAGCTTTCTTT.

The genes are TRBV11-2 and TRBJ2-2, with 7 bases matching TRBD2. J lost 6 bases, V lost 1 base, and 2 bases had no gene match. The CDR3 extends over 14 amino acids. CDR1 and CDR2 (germline): SGHAT, FQNNGV. As DNA, the CDR3 is TGTGCCAGCAGCTTAGCGGGGGGTCCCGGGGAGCTGTTTTTT. This encodes CASSLAGGPGELFF.

V gene TRBV10-3 combines with J gene TRBJ1-5; D not certain. Germline assignment: CDR1 ENHRY and CDR2 SYGVKD. There are 13 residues in the CDR3. Trimming took 6 bases from V and 0 from J, leaving 6 bases between them. CDR3 protein: CAIRGDSNQPQHF. The CDR3 DNA sequence: TGTGCCATCAGGGGAGATAGCAATCAGCCCCAGCATTTT.

This chain connects TRBV29-1 to TRBJ2-7, with D maybe TRBD1 (5 bases). Germline values: CDR1 SQVTM, CDR2 ANQGSEA. V gave up 7 bases and J gave up 0 bases, with 10 bases separating them. The CDR3 runs to 12 residues. CDR3 DNA: TGCAGCGGCGGACAAAACTCCTACGAGCAGTACTTC. It is translated as CSGGQNSYEQYF.

CDR3 amino acids: CASRLAGGPTYEQYF. Here the CDR3 DNA reads TGTGCCAGCAGACTCGCCGGGGGGCCTACCTACGAGCAGTACTTC. V usage is TRBV14 and J usage is TRBJ2-7, with a tentative D call TRBD2 (7 bases). This CDR3 comprises 15 residues. With 6 bases removed from V and 2 bases from J, the gap between germline ends came to 17 bases. The germline V gene has CDR1 SGHDN and CDR2 FVKESK.

The V call is TRBV7-2, the J call TRBJ2-1; a possible D gene is TRBD1 (6 bases). This CDR3 is built from 15 residues. Deletions cut 4 bases from V and 9 bases from J, with 19 bases between. CDR1 and CDR2 from the germline V gene are SGHTA and FQGNSA. The CDR3 protein is CASSSRVNRVTEQFF. CDR3 nucleotide sequence: TGTGCCAGCAGCTCAAGGGTGAACAGGGTCACTGAGCAGTTCTTC.

V usage is TRBV15 and J usage is TRBJ2-3; 8 positions match TRBD2. The CDR3 totals 17 residues. Losses at the gene ends were 5 bases for V and 2 bases for J; bases not matched to a gene: 12. Germline values: CDR1 LNHNV, CDR2 YYDKDF (reference sequence). The CDR3 coding sequence is TGTGCCACCAGCCCTCGGGGAGCGGGGGCATACACAGATACGCAGTATTTT. Its translation: CATSPRGAGAYTDTQYF.

The V gene is TRBV25-1, the J gene TRBJ2-1; 10 nucleotides line up with TRBD2. Germline-derived CDR1 and CDR2 are MGHDK and SYGVNS. The CDR3 spans 15 residues. The ends lost 3 bases at V and 5 bases at J; junction bases unmatched: 4. The CDR3 region is CASSDLAGVDNEQFF. The CDR3 nucleotides read TGTGCCAGCAGTGACCTAGCGGGGGTGGACAATGAGCAGTTCTTC.

The CDR3 DNA sequence: TGTGCCAGCAGCCGGGGACTAGCGGGGAGATACAATGAGCAGTTCTTC. Its translation: CASSRGLAGRYNEQFF. The chain is built from TRBV5-4 and TRBJ2-1; 13 nucleotides match TRBD2. The V gene's germline CDR1 is SGHNT and CDR2 YYREEE (reference sequence). CDR3 length: 16 amino acids. The J segment lost 4 bases and the V segment lost 4 bases, leaving 5 bases of the junction unmatched. Filled out from reference TRBV5-4 and TRBJ2-1, the complete variable domain reads ETGVTQSPTHLIKTRGQQVTLRCSSQSGHNTVSWYQQALGQGPQFIFQYYREEENGRGNFPPRFSGLQFPNYSSELNVNALELDDSALYLCASSRGLAGRYNEQFFGPGTRLTVL.

About this clone: The germline gene is not matched at one end of the junction; a read error may be the cause. The rearrangement links TRBV6-1 to TRBJ1-4; perhaps TRBD1 as D (6 bases). CDR3 size: 14 residues. Germline CDR1 and CDR2: MNHNS and SASEGT. The CDR3 DNA is TGTGCCAGCAATGAAGCCGGACGAGGGGGAAAACTGTTTTTT. Translating it yields CASNEAGRGGKLFF.

This clone was counted a few times. V gene TRBV15 combines with J gene TRBJ2-1, with TRBD2 matching 9 bases. There are 19 residues in the CDR3. J lost 0 bases, V lost 0 bases, and 9 bases had no gene match. Germline V gives CDR1 LNHNV, CDR2 YYDKDF (reference sequence). The CDR3 region is CATSRDYEAGGHSYNEQFF. CDR3 in DNA: TGTGCCACCAGCAGAGATTACGAAGCGGGGGGCCACTCCTACAATGAGCAGTTCTTC.

The chain carries TRBV6-1 and TRBJ2-3; 9 bases match TRBD1. Germline loops: CDR1 MNHNS, CDR2 SASEGT. V was pared by 5 bases and J by 2 bases, with 2 bases of the junction left unmatched. The CDR3 covers 14 residues. CDR3 DNA sequence: TGTGCCAGCAGTTGGGACAGGGTCACAGATACGCAGTATTTT. Protein sequence: CASSWDRVTDTQYF.

The chain links TRBV7-8 to TRBJ2-1; weak D call: TRBD1 (6 bases). The V gene's germline CDR1 is SGHVS and CDR2 FQNEAQ. The CDR3 totals 11 residues. V lost 6 bases and J 10 bases, leaving 10 bases between the germline ends. CDR3 nucleotide sequence: TGTGCCAGCAGGAACAGGGTCGAGCAGTTCTTC. It yields the protein CASRNRVEQFF.

V gene TRBV6-1 combines with J gene TRBJ1-2; D possibly corresponds to TRBD1 (6 bases). From germline, CDR1 is MNHNS and CDR2 SASEGT. V was trimmed by 4 bases and J by 7 bases, leaving 19 bases between them. The CDR3 length is 15 residues. In DNA form, the CDR3 reads TGTGCCAGCAGTGCCCAGGGTGAGGGGGGTGGTGGCTACACCTTC. Protein sequence: CASSAQGEGGGGYTF.

V is TRBV10-3 and J is TRBJ1-4; TRBD1 agrees at 7 bases. The CDR3 length is 14 residues. Germline CDR1 and CDR2: ENHRY and SYGVKD. V lost 6 bases and J lost 5; bases outside the gene matches: 6. CDR3 sequence (DNA): TGTGCCATCAGGCCGGGACAGCCGAATGAAAAACTGTTTTTT. Its translation: CAIRPGQPNEKLFF.